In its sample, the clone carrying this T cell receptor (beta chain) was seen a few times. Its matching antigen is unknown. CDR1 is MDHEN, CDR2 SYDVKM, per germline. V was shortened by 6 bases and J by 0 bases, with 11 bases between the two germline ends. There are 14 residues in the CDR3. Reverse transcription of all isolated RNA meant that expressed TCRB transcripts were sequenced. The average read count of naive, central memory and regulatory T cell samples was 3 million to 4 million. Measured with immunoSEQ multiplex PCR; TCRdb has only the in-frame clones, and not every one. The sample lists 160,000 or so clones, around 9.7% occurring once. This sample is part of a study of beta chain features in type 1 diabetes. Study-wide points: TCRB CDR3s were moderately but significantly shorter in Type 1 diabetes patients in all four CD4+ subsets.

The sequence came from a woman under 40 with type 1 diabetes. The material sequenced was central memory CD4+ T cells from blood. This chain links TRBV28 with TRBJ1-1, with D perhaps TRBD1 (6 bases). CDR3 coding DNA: TGTGCCAGCAGGAACAGGGCGTTGAACACTGAAGCTTTCTTT. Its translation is CASRNRALNTEAFF.